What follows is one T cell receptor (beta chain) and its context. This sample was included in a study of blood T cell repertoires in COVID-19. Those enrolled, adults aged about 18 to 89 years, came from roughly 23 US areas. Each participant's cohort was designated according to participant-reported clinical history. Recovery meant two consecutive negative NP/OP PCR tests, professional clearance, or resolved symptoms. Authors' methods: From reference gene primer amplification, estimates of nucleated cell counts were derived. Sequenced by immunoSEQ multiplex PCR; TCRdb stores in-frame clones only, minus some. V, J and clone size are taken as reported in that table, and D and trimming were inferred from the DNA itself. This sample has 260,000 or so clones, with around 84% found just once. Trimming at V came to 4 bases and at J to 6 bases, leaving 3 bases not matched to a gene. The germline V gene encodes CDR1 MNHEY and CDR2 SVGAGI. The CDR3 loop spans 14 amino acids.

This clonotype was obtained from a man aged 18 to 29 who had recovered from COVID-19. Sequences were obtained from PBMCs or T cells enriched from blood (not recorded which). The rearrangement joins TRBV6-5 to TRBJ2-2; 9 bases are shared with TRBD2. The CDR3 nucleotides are TGTGCCAGCAGTTCCGGGACTAGCCCCGGGGAGCTGTTTTTT. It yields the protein CASSSGTSPGELFF.